The 24 T cell receptor beta chains reported below all come from one sample, sequenced in a study of blood T cells in healthy people across ages. For the second PCR, which ran for 7 to 11 cycles, a sample-barcoded 5' primer and a J-beta primer mix were used. TCRdb reanalysed the 5' RACE reads using MiXCR and keeps one entry per CDR3 protein. The sample shows over 600,000 distinct CDR3 sequences, less than 60% of them seen only once. What was sequenced was blood. These receptors all come from a man at least 80 years old in good health.

The chain joins TRBV4-3 to TRBJ1-4; D is perhaps TRBD1 (6 bases). Deletions cut 0 bases from V and 8 bases from J, with 16 bases between. This CDR3 region has 16 residues. Germline CDR1 LGHNA, CDR2 YSLEER. In DNA form, the CDR3 reads TGCGCCAGCAGCCAAGATGCAGGGGCGCAAGGAGAAAAACTGTTTTTT. It specifies CASSQDAGAQGEKLFF.

V and J are TRBV5-1 and TRBJ2-7; 13 nucleotides line up with TRBD2. V gave up 7 bases and J gave up 0 bases; unmatched junction bases: 10. The V gene's germline CDR1 is SGHRS and CDR2 YFSETQ. The CDR3 runs 17 residues. The CDR3 coding sequence is TGCGCCAGCGGAGGTAGGACTAGCGGGGGAAACTCCTACGAGCAGTACTTC. This translates into CASGGRTSGGNSYEQYF.

To note about this clonotype: At one of its ends the junction is not consistent with the germline gene, which may arise from a read error. The chain combines TRBV6-1 with TRBJ2-1; tentatively, D is TRBD1 (5 bases). This CDR3 spans 13 amino acids. CDR1 is MNHNS and CDR2 is SASEGT in the germline V gene. This CDR3 is CTSSDRGFNEQFF. In nucleotides, the CDR3 is TGTACCAGCAGTGATAGGGGCTTCAATGAGCAGTTCTTC.

As DNA, the CDR3 is TGTGCCACCAGTGATTTGGGGACTAGCGATAAGAACGAGCAGTTCTTC. Its translation is CATSDLGTSDKNEQFF. This sequence joins TRBV24-1 and TRBJ2-1, with 10 nucleotides matching TRBD2. The CDR3 runs to 16 residues. The V and J ends lost 0 bases and 10 bases, in that order; junction bases with no gene match: 8. Germline CDR1 and CDR2: KGHDR and SFDVKD.

This clonotype was observed many times. This sequence joins TRBV29-1 and TRBJ2-7, with D perhaps TRBD1 or TRBD2 (6 bases each). The CDR3 runs to 14 residues. V lost 6 bases to trimming and J lost 2 bases, with 17 bases between them. Germline V CDR1 and CDR2: SQVTM, ANQGSEA. The CDR3 loop is CSVPRGDMTYEQYF. The CDR3 DNA sequence: TGCAGCGTCCCAAGGGGGGACATGACCTACGAGCAGTACTTC.

To note about this clonotype: A much larger clone differs from this one at a single base, so this may be a read error. The CDR3 loop reads CSARDTLAGNSYEQYF. DNA of the CDR3: TGCAGTGCTAGAGATACCCTAGCGGGGAATTCCTACGAGCAGTACTTC. V and J are TRBV20-1 and TRBJ2-7, with 9 bases that match TRBD2. V shed 0 bases and J 1 base; nucleotides not matched to a gene: 7. Looked up from germline, CDR1 is DFQATT and CDR2 is SNEGSKA (reference sequence). The CDR3 consists of 16 residues.

This clonotype was counted between two and nine times. This rearrangement joins TRBV27 to TRBJ2-3; D ambiguous. This CDR3 region has 14 residues. The germline V and J ends were trimmed by 6 bases and 5 bases, with 15 bases remaining between them. Germline-derived CDR1 and CDR2 are MNHEY and SMNVEV (reference sequence). CDR3 sequence: CASSLETEEDTQYF. The CDR3 DNA reads as TGTGCCAGCAGCCTGGAGACGGAAGAAGATACGCAGTATTTT.

Only a few counts were recorded for this clonotype. CDR3 in amino acids: CSARKQGQETQYF. For the CDR3, the DNA is TGCAGTGCTAGAAAACAGGGCCAAGAGACCCAGTACTTC. The chain couples TRBV20-1 to TRBJ2-5; possible D gene TRBD1, 6 bases. Germline assignment: CDR1 DFQATT and CDR2 SNEGSKA (reference sequence). V lost 2 bases and J 1 base, leaving 8 bases between the germline ends. The CDR3 length is 13 residues.

The chain recombines TRBV5-1 with TRBJ2-7; 11 bases fit TRBD2. V was pared by 5 bases and J by 7 bases, with 8 bases of the junction left unmatched. The germline CDR1 and CDR2 sequences are SGHRS and YFSETQ. The CDR3 contains 14 residues. The CDR3 sequence is CASSLTSGNREQYF. Here the CDR3 DNA reads TGCGCCAGCAGTCTGACTAGCGGGAATCGTGAGCAGTACTTC.

CDR3 DNA sequence: TGCAGCGTTTGGGACTGGAACTACGAGCAGTACTTC. Its translation is CSVWDWNYEQYF. This chain links TRBV29-1 with TRBJ2-7, with a tentative D call TRBD2 (6 bases). The CDR3 has 12 residues. Trimming left V 5 bases short and J 3 bases short, with 11 bases between. Germline values: CDR1 SQVTM, CDR2 ANQGSEA.

There are many counts of this clonotype. The chain carries TRBV25-1 and TRBJ2-7; no definite D call. The germline V and J ends were trimmed by 4 bases and 2 bases, with 9 bases remaining between them. This CDR3 region has 13 residues. Looked up from germline, CDR1 is MGHDK and CDR2 is SYGVNS. Here the CDR3 DNA reads TGTGCCAGCAGTGGTAAGGTCCCCTACGAGCAGTACTTC. Translated: CASSGKVPYEQYF.

This clonotype was detected only once. Given a much more abundant clone one base away, this may be a read error. V and J are TRBV5-1 and TRBJ2-7; D perhaps matches TRBD1 (5 bases). V shed 0 bases and J shed 7 bases, with 11 bases lying between them. This CDR3 spans 13 amino acids. The germline CDR1 and CDR2 sequences are SGHRS and YFSETQ. The CDR3 nucleotides are TGCGCCAGCAGCTTGGGACAGTATAGTGAGCAGTACTTC. This sequence encodes CASSLGQYSEQYF.

This sequence joins TRBV29-1 and TRBJ2-2, with 7 bases aligning to TRBD1. CDR1 and CDR2 (germline): SQVTM, ANQGSEA. V shed 6 bases, J shed 1 base, and the junction held 2 bases outside the gene matches. The length of the CDR3 is 13 residues. The DNA for the CDR3 is TGCAGCGTACGACAGGGGAACACCGGGGAGCTGTTTTTT. Amino acids: CSVRQGNTGELFF.

This clonotype was seen repeatedly, ten times or more. The chain is built from TRBV7-2 and TRBJ2-1; D is perhaps TRBD2 (5 bases). Germline CDR1 reads SGHTA; CDR2 reads FQGNSA. This CDR3 region has 15 residues. V was cut by 1 base and J by 5 bases, with 12 bases left in between. Written as DNA, the CDR3 is TGTGCCAGCAGCTTAGGCCGTCGAGGGAACAATGAGCAGTTCTTC. Translated: CASSLGRRGNNEQFF.

At least ten counts were recorded for this clonotype. This chain links TRBV7-9 with TRBJ2-7; TRBD1 matches at 10 bases. The CDR3 has 16 amino acids. Germline V gene sequence: CDR1 SEHNR, CDR2 FQNEAQ (reference sequence). The J segment lost 1 base and the V segment lost 5 bases, leaving 8 bases of the junction unmatched. CDR3 in DNA: TGTGCCAGCAGCCTTCGGGACAGGGGAGTTTCCTACGAGCAGTACTTC. It codes for CASSLRDRGVSYEQYF.

This clonotype was observed a single time. The V gene is TRBV28, the J gene TRBJ1-2, with 7 positions matching TRBD1. This CDR3 has 19 residues. J lost 0 bases, V lost 5 bases, and 18 bases had no gene match. Per the germline V gene, CDR1 is MDHEN and CDR2 is SYDVKM. The CDR3 sequence is CASSITPGTDVEANYGYTF. In DNA form, the CDR3 reads TGTGCCAGCAGTATCACCCCCGGGACAGATGTCGAAGCTAACTATGGCTACACCTTC.

This clonotype was observed a handful of times. This sequence joins TRBV7-2 and TRBJ2-7; D is uncertain. Germline loops: CDR1 SGHTA, CDR2 FQGNSA. Deletions cut 1 base from V and 2 bases from J, with 9 bases between. The CDR3 is made up of 14 amino acids. The CDR3 coding sequence is TGTGCCAGCAGCTTAGACGCAGCCCCCTACGAGCAGTACTTC. It encodes CASSLDAAPYEQYF.

There are a few counts of this clonotype. CDR3 amino acids: CASSQDVASGTHEQFF. Written as DNA, the CDR3 is TGCGCCAGCAGCCAAGATGTTGCTAGCGGGACGCATGAGCAGTTCTTC. This rearrangement joins TRBV4-3 to TRBJ2-1; TRBD2 matches 9 bases. The germline V gene has CDR1 LGHNA and CDR2 YSLEER. V lost 0 bases, J lost 8 bases, and 8 bases stayed unmatched. The CDR3 covers 16 residues.

The V and J genes are TRBV10-3 and TRBJ2-1; no clear D. Germline lookup yields CDR1 ENHRY and CDR2 SYGVKD. V lost 2 bases and J lost 9, with 14 bases in between. This CDR3 region has 14 residues. In DNA form, the CDR3 reads TGTGCCATCAGTGAGACTTACCTCGTACCTGAGCAGTTCTTC. It specifies CAISETYLVPEQFF.

This clonotype was counted a few times. The chain links TRBV6-5 to TRBJ1-1; 8 bases fit TRBD1. The germline gives CDR1 MNHEY, CDR2 SVGAGI. This CDR3 has 16 amino acids. V trimming: 4 bases; J trimming: 1 base; junction bases outside the gene matches: 8. Written as DNA, the CDR3 is TGTGCCAGCAGTTGGGGACAGGCTATTAGGAACACTGAAGCTTTCTTT. Amino acids: CASSWGQAIRNTEAFF.

This clonotype was recorded a few times. At one end the junction does not follow the germline gene, possibly because of a read error. The chain uses TRBV20-1 and TRBJ2-3, with 12 bases matching TRBD2. Germline assignment: CDR1 DFQATT and CDR2 SNEGSKA (reference sequence). The CDR3 consists of 15 residues. The CDR3 loop reads CSAITSGGLTDTQYF. The CDR3 nucleotides read TGCAGTGCTATCACTAGCGGGGGGCTCACAGATACCCAGTATTTT.

This chain connects TRBV30 to TRBJ2-7, with D hard to call. The V gene lost 4 bases and the J gene lost 5 bases, with 15 bases spanning the gap. This CDR3 has 13 residues. CDR1 is GTSNPN, CDR2 SVGIG, per germline (reference sequence). The CDR3: CAWMKGAVDEQYF. CDR3 DNA sequence: TGTGCCTGGATGAAGGGCGCGGTCGACGAGCAGTACTTC. Full variable domain (rest looked up from reference TRBV30 and TRBJ2-7): SQTIHQWPATLVQPVGSPLSLECTVEGTSNPNLYWYRQAAGRGLQLLFYSVGIGQISSEVPQNLSASRPQDRQFILSSKKLLLSDSGFYLCAWMKGAVDEQYFGPGTRLTVT.

This clonotype has just a few counts. The rearrangement uses TRBV5-1 and TRBJ1-1; D might be TRBD1 (6 bases). The germline CDR1 and CDR2 sequences are SGHRS and YFSETQ. This CDR3 is built from 15 residues. The V and J ends lost 4 bases and 1 base respectively, with 14 bases between them. CDR3 sequence (DNA): TGCGCCAGCAGCAGAGACGGACAGAAGAACACTGAAGCTTTCTTT. Translating gives CASSRDGQKNTEAFF.

V and J are TRBV28 and TRBJ1-1, with D maybe TRBD1 (5 bases). This CDR3 has 14 residues. Deletions cut 2 bases from V and 5 bases from J, with 12 bases between. Germline CDR1 reads MDHEN; CDR2 reads SYDVKM. The CDR3 bases are TGTGCCAGCAGTTTACCCCACGGGGGAACTGAAGCTTTCTTT. Translating gives CASSLPHGGTEAFF.